Below, 28 T cell receptor beta chains from the same sample are listed, as sequenced in a study of T cells after yellow fever vaccination. TCRdb recomputed calls from the 5' RACE reads with MiXCR, one row per CDR3 protein. This sample has about 340,000 distinct CDR3 sequences; 8.7% occur once, and the top ten carry more than 15%. Sequenced material: PBMCs, taken on the day of the first yellow fever vaccination. The receptors here all came from a young man who received the YFV17D yellow fever vaccine.

This clonotype was counted many times. The V call is TRBV12-3 or TRBV12-4, the J call TRBJ2-2; TRBD1 matches at 8 bases. This CDR3 has 15 amino acids. V gave up 3 bases and J gave up 2 bases; unmatched junction bases: 2. The CDR3 nucleotides read TGTGCCAGCAGTTTTCAGGGGGCTAACACCGGGGAGCTGTTTTTT. Translating it yields CASSFQGANTGELFF.

This clonotype was counted only a few times. The J gene is TRBJ2-2, the V gene TRBV5-5, with a weak D call TRBD2 (6 bases). The length of the CDR3 is 15 residues. CDR1 is SGHKS, CDR2 YYEKEE, per germline (reference sequence). Trimming stripped 2 bases from V and 4 bases from J, with 12 bases between. CDR3 in DNA: TGTGCCAGCAGCTTCGGTCAGGGAGGCACCGGGGAGCTGTTTTTT. Translating gives CASSFGQGGTGELFF.

This clonotype was counted only a few times. V is TRBV27 and J is TRBJ2-7, with 7 bases fitting TRBD1. J gave up 0 bases and V 4 bases, and 6 bases lay outside the gene matches. The CDR3 runs to 15 residues. In germline, CDR1 is MNHEY, CDR2 SMNVEV (reference sequence). DNA of the CDR3: TGTGCCAGCAGTTGGCAGGGGGTCGGCTCCTACGAGCAGTACTTC. Its protein is CASSWQGVGSYEQYF.

This clonotype was observed many times. The chain employs TRBV10-3 and TRBJ2-1; tentatively, D is TRBD2 (7 bases). CDR1 is ENHRY, CDR2 SYGVKD, per germline. The CDR3 loop spans 16 amino acids. Between the trimmed V and J ends, which lost 3 bases and 6 bases, there was a span of 18 bases. The CDR3 loop reads CAISELRGGPLNEQFF. The CDR3, as DNA: TGTGCCATCAGTGAATTGAGGGGGGGCCCTCTCAATGAGCAGTTCTTC.

This clonotype was detected ten times or more. The CDR3 protein is CASSLVSPDTQYF. The CDR3, as DNA: TGCGCCAGCAGCTTGGTGTCGCCAGATACGCAGTATTTT. V usage is TRBV5-1 and J usage is TRBJ2-3; D is ambiguous. The CDR3 sequence is 13 residues long. Per the germline V gene, CDR1 is SGHRS and CDR2 is YFSETQ. Trimming pared 0 bases from V and 4 bases from J, leaving 6 bases between.

Only a few counts were recorded for this clonotype. DNA of the CDR3: TGCGCCAGCAGCCAAGTGCTTACGACGGATCAGCCCCAGCATTTT. Amino acid sequence: CASSQVLTTDQPQHF. This chain links TRBV4-3 with TRBJ1-5; D call uncertain. V dropped 1 base and J dropped 5 bases, with 12 bases sitting between them. The CDR3 totals 15 residues. Germline lookup yields CDR1 LGHNA and CDR2 YSLEER.

This clonotype showed up just a few times. The chain employs TRBV4-1 and TRBJ2-3; D ambiguous. The germline CDR1 and CDR2 sequences are MGHRA and YSYEKL. V lost 0 bases and J 2 bases, leaving 6 bases between the germline ends. This CDR3 comprises 14 residues. The CDR3 region has the DNA TGCGCCAGCAGCCAAGAGGCGTCCACAGATACGCAGTATTTT. Its protein product is CASSQEASTDTQYF.

In this sample, this clonotype turned up a few times. This chain links TRBV6-5 with TRBJ2-1; the match to TRBD2 covers 10 bases. CDR1 and CDR2 (germline): MNHEY, SVGAGI. The CDR3 is 15 residues long. With V trimmed by 2 bases and J by 4 bases, 2 bases remained unmatched. For the CDR3, the DNA is TGTGCCAGCAGTTACGTACTAGCGGGGTACAATGAGCAGTTCTTC. It encodes CASSYVLAGYNEQFF.

This clonotype was observed many times. This chain joins TRBV9 and TRBJ1-1; D remains unclear. The V gene's germline CDR1 is SGDLS and CDR2 YYNGEE. Deletions cut 5 bases from V and 0 bases from J, with 11 bases between. This CDR3 has 14 amino acids. Here the CDR3 DNA reads TGTGCCAGCAGAAGAGGAGGGATGAACACTGAAGCTTTCTTT. Translating it yields CASRRGGMNTEAFF. Complete variable domain (other parts from reference TRBV9 and TRBJ1-1): DSGVTQTPKHLITATGQRVTLRCSPRSGDLSVYWYQQSLDQGLQFLIQYYNGEERAKGNILERFSAQQFPDLHSELNLSSLELGDSALYFCASRRGGMNTEAFFGQGTRLTVV.

This rearrangement joins TRBV14 to TRBJ2-7; D assignment may be TRBD1 or TRBD2 (5 bases each). Germline V gene lookup returns CDR1 SGHDN and CDR2 FVKESK. Trimming left V 5 bases short and J 0 bases short, with 8 bases between. The CDR3 runs to 13 residues. The CDR3: CASSYGTSYEQYV. The CDR3 nucleotides read TGTGCCAGCAGCTACGGGACCTCCTACGAGCAGTACGTC.

This clonotype was observed at least ten times. The chain links TRBV6-2 or TRBV6-3 to TRBJ1-1; D might be TRBD1 (5 bases). CDR1 and CDR2 from the germline V gene are MNHEY and SVGEGT. The V and J ends lost 6 bases and 8 bases respectively, with 16 bases between them. This CDR3 has 13 amino acids. CDR3 sequence: CASSREGFLEAFF. The DNA of the CDR3 is TGTGCCAGCAGCCGGGAGGGGTTCCTGGAAGCTTTCTTT.

Only a few counts were recorded for this clonotype. J is TRBJ2-1 and V is TRBV27, with 7 bases matching TRBD2. Germline V CDR1 and CDR2: MNHEY, SMNVEV (reference sequence). The CDR3 spans 16 residues. V was clipped by 7 bases and J by 0 bases; unmatched bases: 9. CDR3 sequence: CASNLRGGSSYNEQFF. Here the CDR3 DNA reads TGTGCCAGCAATCTAAGGGGCGGGAGCTCCTACAATGAGCAGTTCTTC.

The chain combines TRBV7-2 with TRBJ2-4, with D possibly being TRBD1 (5 bases). The CDR3 sequence is 15 residues long. Germline V gene lookup returns CDR1 SGHTA and CDR2 FQGNSA. Trimming stripped 1 base from V and 3 bases from J, with 10 bases between. The CDR3 bases are TGTGCCAGCAGCTTAGGACAGCCGATCAAAAACATTCAGTACTTC. It codes for CASSLGQPIKNIQYF. The full variable domain, with the rest looked up from reference TRBV7-2 and TRBJ2-4, is GAGVSQSPSNKVTEKGKDVELRCDPISGHTALYWYRQSLGQGLEFLIYFQGNSAPDKSGLPSDRFSAERTGGSVSTLTIQRTQQEDSAVYLCASSLGQPIKNIQYFGAGTRLSVL.

The table lists this clonotype with a few counts. This chain connects TRBV4-2 to TRBJ1-5, with 7 bases fitting TRBD1. Germline values: CDR1 LGHNA, CDR2 YNFKEQ. J was trimmed by 3 bases and V by 1 base; bases with no gene match: 9. CDR3 length: 17 residues. CDR3 sequence (DNA): TGTGCCAGCAGCCAAGGGGTAAGGGGGCCCCTCAATCAGCCCCAGCATTTT. It is translated as CASSQGVRGPLNQPQHF.

This clonotype appeared many times. The chain has TRBV20-1 and TRBJ1-5, with unresolved D. The germline V and J ends were trimmed by 3 bases and 1 base, with 7 bases remaining between them. This CDR3 spans 13 amino acids. The germline CDR1 and CDR2 sequences are DFQATT and SNEGSKA (reference sequence). This CDR3 reads CSARSGSNQPQHF. The CDR3 coding sequence is TGCAGTGCTAGGTCGGGGAGCAATCAGCCCCAGCATTTT.

At least ten counts were recorded for this clonotype. V and J are TRBV15 and TRBJ1-1; 10 nucleotides line up with TRBD1. Germline lookup yields CDR1 LNHNV and CDR2 YYDKDF (reference sequence). CDR3 size: 14 residues. The ends lost 6 bases at V and 6 bases at J; junction bases unmatched: 7. CDR3: CATRGQGFRSEAFF. The CDR3 DNA follows: TGTGCCACCAGGGGACAGGGGTTTAGGTCTGAAGCTTTCTTT.

The J gene is TRBJ2-1, the V gene TRBV30, with D maybe TRBD2 (5 bases). Looked up from germline, CDR1 is GTSNPN and CDR2 is SVGIG (reference sequence). The CDR3 consists of 12 residues. With 5 bases removed from V and 7 bases from J, the gap between germline ends came to 12 bases. CDR3 sequence reads: CAWSPGENEQFF. CDR3 DNA sequence: TGTGCCTGGTCCCCCGGGGAGAATGAGCAGTTCTTC.

The sample holds a few counts of this clonotype. V usage is TRBV5-1 and J usage is TRBJ2-2, with a possible D match to TRBD1 (6 bases). The V and J ends lost 2 bases and 0 bases respectively, with 8 bases between them. Per germline, CDR1 SGHRS and CDR2 YFSETQ. The CDR3 length is 15 residues. The CDR3 loop reads CASSFGQPNTGELFF. The CDR3 DNA reads TGCGCCAGCAGCTTCGGACAGCCGAACACCGGGGAGCTGTTTTTT.

The chain combines TRBV7-9 with TRBJ1-1; no firm D call. Looked up from germline, CDR1 is SEHNR and CDR2 is FQNEAQ (reference sequence). This CDR3 comprises 12 residues. The V gene lost 5 bases and the J gene lost 4 bases, with 8 bases spanning the gap. The CDR3 spells CASSQEFTEAFF. The DNA of the CDR3 is TGTGCCAGCAGCCAGGAGTTCACTGAAGCTTTCTTT.

This clonotype was counted between two and nine times. The chain recombines TRBV7-2 with TRBJ2-5; 7 bases are a match to TRBD1. CDR1 SGHTA and CDR2 FQGNSA come from the germline V gene. This CDR3 contains 13 residues. J gave up 4 bases and V 8 bases, and 7 bases lay outside the gene matches. CDR3 sequence reads: CASAQTGRETQYF. DNA of the CDR3: TGTGCCAGCGCTCAGACAGGGAGAGAGACCCAGTACTTC.

This chain links TRBV11-2 with TRBJ2-5; TRBD2 is a possible D gene (6 bases). Germline V lookup: CDR1 SGHAT, CDR2 FQNNGV. The CDR3 extends over 14 amino acids. V was cut by 0 bases and J by 6 bases, with 11 bases left in between. The CDR3 loop is CASSLEGLRQTQYF. The CDR3 nucleotides read TGTGCCAGCAGCTTAGAAGGACTAAGGCAGACCCAGTACTTC.

Worth noting for this clonotype: A much larger clone lies a single base off, so this may be a read error. The chain recombines TRBV7-2 with TRBJ1-1; D not resolved. The CDR3 has 16 amino acids. Germline CDR1 and CDR2: SGHTA and FQGNSA. CDR3 sequence (DNA): TGTGTCAGCAGCTTAGCTTCCTTTGGCAGGTACACTGAAGCTTTCTTT. Its protein product is CVSSLASFGRYTEAFF.

The table lists this clonotype with a few counts. The chain joins TRBV4-3 to TRBJ2-4; D might be TRBD2 (5 bases). CDR3 length: 16 residues. In germline, CDR1 is LGHNA, CDR2 YSLEER. Trimming cost V 0 bases and J 6 bases, with 15 bases left between them. CDR3 DNA: TGCGCCAGCAGCCAAGAACGACGGGAATTCTCAAACATTCAGTACTTC. Its translation: CASSQERREFSNIQYF.

The chain couples TRBV7-3 to TRBJ2-3; TRBD2 matches at 11 bases. Germline V gene data show CDR1 as SGHTA and CDR2 as FQGTGA. The V and J ends lost 4 bases and 3 bases, in that order; junction bases with no gene match: 3. The CDR3 is 15 residues long. DNA of the CDR3: TGTGCCAGCAGCTCCGGGACTAGCGGAACAGATACGCAGTATTTT. It codes for CASSSGTSGTDTQYF.

The V gene is TRBV6-5, the J gene TRBJ1-5, with no clear D. The length of the CDR3 is 14 residues. The germline V gene encodes CDR1 MNHEY and CDR2 SVGAGI. V lost 2 bases, J lost 7 bases, and 12 bases lay in between. CDR3 sequence: CASSYTGSGQPQHF. The DNA of the CDR3 is TGTGCCAGCAGTTACACCGGCTCCGGGCAGCCCCAGCATTTT.

This clonotype was counted ten times or more. CDR3 bases: TGTGCCAGCAGCTTACTGGGGGGGGGGCTCGAGCAGTACGTC. Amino acids: CASSLLGGGLEQYV. The chain employs TRBV7-2 and TRBJ2-7; tentatively, D is TRBD2 (7 bases). This CDR3 is built from 14 residues. Germline CDR1 is SGHTA and CDR2 is FQGNSA. The V end lost 2 bases, the J end lost 6 bases, and 14 bases lay between the germline ends.

This clonotype was seen a few times. CDR3 region: CASSPTSGGARYNEQFF. CDR3 in DNA: TGCGCCAGCAGCCCCACTAGCGGGGGGGCGCGTTACAATGAGCAGTTCTTC. V gene TRBV4-1 combines with J gene TRBJ2-1; TRBD2 agrees at 13 bases. Unmatched junction bases numbered 7, after V lost 4 bases and J lost 4 bases. The CDR3 has 17 amino acids. From germline, CDR1 is MGHRA and CDR2 YSYEKL.

The chain employs TRBV29-1 and TRBJ2-2; D may be TRBD1 (5 bases). The CDR3 runs 14 residues. Trimming stripped 5 bases from V and 4 bases from J, with 14 bases between. CDR1 and CDR2 from the germline V gene are SQVTM and ANQGSEA. The CDR3 DNA reads TGCAGCGTTTATTGGCCAGGGCGCACCGGGGAGCTGTTTTTT. As protein: CSVYWPGRTGELFF.